This passage covers 20 T cell receptor beta chains from one sample sequenced in a study of T cell responses to AZD1222 COVID-19 vaccine. Measured with immunoSEQ multiplex PCR; TCRdb has only the in-frame clones, and not every one. The sample carries fewer than 200,000 clones, almost 90% recorded once. The input for sequencing was peripheral blood, taken 28 days after the second AZD1222 dose. All receptors derive from an adult who received the AZD1222 COVID-19 vaccine.

This clone was counted once. This chain joins TRBV28 and TRBJ1-5; D is perhaps TRBD1 (5 bases). From germline, CDR1 is MDHEN and CDR2 SYDVKM. The CDR3 is 14 amino acids. The ends were cut back, 2 bases at V and 5 bases at J, with 10 bases in the middle. The CDR3 reads CASSLVRDDQPQHF. CDR3 DNA: TGTGCCAGCAGTTTAGTCAGGGACGATCAGCCCCAGCATTTT.

The chain couples TRBV30 to TRBJ2-3; TRBD1 matches 9 bases. The CDR3 sequence is 14 residues long. CDR1 is GTSNPN and CDR2 is SVGIG in the germline V gene (reference sequence). The ends lost 4 bases at V and 1 base at J; junction bases unmatched: 3. CDR3 sequence: CAWMRDRGTDTQYF. Here the CDR3 DNA reads TGTGCCTGGATGCGGGACAGGGGCACAGATACGCAGTATTTT. Complete variable domain (other parts from reference TRBV30 and TRBJ2-3): SQTIHQWPATLVQPVGSPLSLECTVEGTSNPNLYWYRQAAGRGLQLLFYSVGIGQISSEVPQNLSASRPQDRQFILSSKKLLLSDSGFYLCAWMRDRGTDTQYFGPGTRLTVL.

The V call is TRBV16, the J call TRBJ1-2; 8 bases match TRBD1. J gave up 4 bases and V 3 bases, and 4 bases lay outside the gene matches. Germline loops: CDR1 KGHSY, CDR2 FQNENV. The CDR3 extends over 14 amino acids. CDR3 sequence (DNA): TGTGCCAGCAGCCAGTTGACAGGGGTCTATGGCTACACCTTC. Its protein is CASSQLTGVYGYTF. The variable domain in full, completed from reference TRBV16 and TRBJ1-2, reads GEEVAQTPKHLVRGEGQKAKLYCAPIKGHSYVFWYQQVLKNEFKFLISFQNENVFDETGMPKERFSAKCLPNSPCSLEIQATKLEDSAVYFCASSQLTGVYGYTFGSGTRLTVV.

This sequence joins TRBV10-3 and TRBJ1-2, with 11 positions matching TRBD1. The CDR3 is 16 amino acids. Germline CDR1 and CDR2: ENHRY and SYGVKD. The V gene end was trimmed by 3 bases and the J gene end by 8 bases; junction bases not matched to a gene: 11. The CDR3: CAISDWTGGAPRGYTF. CDR3 nucleotide sequence: TGTGCCATCAGTGATTGGACAGGGGGCGCCCCGAGGGGCTACACCTTC.

This clone was found a few times. The chain links TRBV5-1 to TRBJ1-1; D is perhaps TRBD1 (5 bases). Germline values: CDR1 SGHRS, CDR2 YFSETQ. The CDR3 covers 14 residues. Between the trimmed V and J ends, which lost 4 bases and 4 bases, there was a span of 14 bases. The CDR3 DNA reads TGCGCCAGCAGCCGACAGCCGGCGGCCACTGAAGCTTTCTTT. Translation gives CASSRQPAATEAFF.

The V and J genes are TRBV5-5 and TRBJ1-2; D uncertain. Per the germline V gene, CDR1 is SGHKS and CDR2 is YYEKEE (reference sequence). Between the trimmed V and J ends, which lost 0 bases and 2 bases, there was a span of 11 bases. This CDR3 contains 15 residues. The DNA of the CDR3 is TGTGCCAGCAGCTTGGCCTCAGGCCCCAACTATGGCTACACCTTC. The encoded protein is CASSLASGPNYGYTF.

The V call is TRBV14, the J call TRBJ2-3; TRBD2 matches at 12 bases. This CDR3 contains 18 residues. The germline gives CDR1 SGHDN, CDR2 FVKESK. Germline trimming cut 4 bases from V and 2 bases from J; bases unmatched to any gene: 10. CDR3 region: CASSPITRLAGVTDTQYF. The CDR3 DNA reads TGTGCCAGCAGCCCCATTACGAGACTAGCGGGGGTCACAGATACGCAGTATTTT.

This clone was recorded only once. The V call is TRBV14, the J call TRBJ1-1, with D tentatively TRBD1 (5 bases). The CDR3 spans 13 residues. Germline V gives CDR1 SGHDN, CDR2 FVKESK. Trimming cost V 1 base and J 10 bases, with 13 bases left between them. The DNA of the CDR3 is TGTGCCAGCAGCCAAGGGCGGCAGGGTAGAGCTTTCTTT. As protein: CASSQGRQGRAFF.

The rearrangement links TRBV3-1 (or the pseudogene TRBV3-2) to TRBJ2-7; TRBD1 or TRBD2 may be the D gene (5 bases each). The CDR3 spans 14 residues. CDR1 and CDR2 (germline): LGHDT, YNNKEL (reference sequence). V lost 3 bases, J lost 2 bases, and 11 bases lay in between. The CDR3 loop reads CASSHGTYTYEQYF. CDR3 bases: TGTGCCAGCAGCCATGGGACGTATACCTACGAGCAGTACTTC.

The chain has TRBV24-1 and TRBJ2-7, with 7 bases aligning to TRBD1. The CDR3 sequence is 15 residues long. Losses at the gene ends were 4 bases for V and 3 bases for J; bases not matched to a gene: 8. CDR1 is KGHDR and CDR2 is SFDVKD in the germline V gene. DNA for the CDR3: TGTGCCACCAGTGACCCCACAGGGGATAGCTACGAGCAGTACTTC. This sequence encodes CATSDPTGDSYEQYF.

This rearrangement joins TRBV6-5 to TRBJ1-6, with D possibly matching TRBD1 (6 bases). Germline CDR1 reads MNHEY; CDR2 reads SVGAGI. Trimming left V 6 bases short and J 0 bases short, with 9 bases between. The CDR3 is 15 residues long. Written as DNA, the CDR3 is TGTGCCAGCAGCCAGGGGAGCTCCTATAATTCACCCCTCCACTTT. Its translation: CASSQGSSYNSPLHF.

The V gene is TRBV5-1, the J gene TRBJ2-7, with no clear D. V was cut by 1 base and J by 5 bases, with 10 bases left in between. The CDR3 consists of 13 residues. The germline V gene encodes CDR1 SGHRS and CDR2 YFSETQ. This CDR3 is CASSLRNGDEQYF. The CDR3 DNA reads TGCGCCAGCAGCTTGAGAAATGGTGACGAGCAGTACTTC. Using reference TRBV5-1 and TRBJ2-7 for the parts outside the CDR3, the full variable domain is KAGVTQTPRYLIKTRGQQVTLSCSPISGHRSVSWYQQTPGQGLQFLFEYFSETQRNKGNFPGRFSGRQFSNSRSEMNVSTLELGDSALYLCASSLRNGDEQYFGPGTRLTVT.

V and J are TRBV5-5 and TRBJ2-3; 9 nucleotides line up with TRBD1. Germline loops: CDR1 SGHKS, CDR2 YYEKEE (reference sequence). V was clipped by 9 bases and J by 3 bases; unmatched bases: 11. The CDR3 has 15 amino acids. DNA of the CDR3: TGTGCCACCGGACCCGGGACAGGGTGGACAGATACGCAGTATTTT. Its translation: CATGPGTGWTDTQYF.

This chain joins TRBV10-3 and TRBJ2-3; 9 nucleotides align to TRBD2. Unmatched junction bases numbered 6, after V lost 4 bases and J lost 4 bases. The CDR3 runs 15 residues. The germline V gene encodes CDR1 ENHRY and CDR2 SYGVKD. The CDR3: CAISVLAGGADTQYF. In DNA, the CDR3 is TGTGCCATCAGTGTTTTGGCGGGGGGGGCAGATACGCAGTATTTT.

The chain uses TRBV19 and TRBJ1-1; TRBD1 matches 8 bases. Germline CDR1 reads LNHDA; CDR2 reads SQIVND (reference sequence). The CDR3 contains 15 residues. The V gene end was trimmed by 5 bases and the J gene end by 0 bases; junction bases not matched to a gene: 5. The CDR3 bases are TGTGCCAGTAGTTCCCGGACAGGGATGAACACTGAAGCTTTCTTT. This gives the protein CASSSRTGMNTEAFF.

The chain recombines TRBV7-9 with TRBJ1-2, with TRBD1 matching 9 bases. The CDR3 sequence is 15 residues long. V trimming: 2 bases; J trimming: 6 bases; junction bases outside the gene matches: 7. Germline V gene data show CDR1 as SEHNR and CDR2 as FQNEAQ (reference sequence). The DNA for the CDR3 is TGTGCCAGCAGCTTAAGAGGGACAGGGCTAGATGGCTACACCTTC. The encoded protein is CASSLRGTGLDGYTF.

The rearrangement uses TRBV9 and TRBJ2-3; 8 positions agree with TRBD2. V lost 4 bases and J lost 2; bases outside the gene matches: 6. The CDR3 consists of 15 residues. The germline CDR1 and CDR2 sequences are SGDLS and YYNGEE. The CDR3 protein is CASSSAGALTDTQYF. The CDR3, as DNA: TGTGCCAGCAGCTCAGCGGGGGCACTCACAGATACGCAGTATTTT.

The chain carries TRBV6-1 and TRBJ1-2, with TRBD1 matching 7 bases. The CDR3 is 17 amino acids. Germline V gives CDR1 MNHNS, CDR2 SASEGT. V was clipped by 2 bases and J by 7 bases; unmatched bases: 16. CDR3 loop: CASSESLQGPLIRGYTF. In DNA form, the CDR3 reads TGTGCCAGCAGTGAAAGCCTACAGGGGCCCTTGATCCGTGGCTACACCTTC.

The chain recombines TRBV6-5 with TRBJ2-7; D unclear. The CDR3 has 15 residues. Germline assignment: CDR1 MNHEY and CDR2 SVGAGI. The ends were cut back, 0 bases at V and 3 bases at J, with 12 bases in the middle. In nucleotides, the CDR3 is TGTGCCAGCAGTTACTCTGGCAACCTTCTCTACGAGCAGTACTTC. This translates into CASSYSGNLLYEQYF.

V usage is TRBV5-8 and J usage is TRBJ2-2; TRBD1 agrees at 9 bases. In germline, CDR1 is SGHTS, CDR2 YDEGEE. The CDR3 runs 16 residues. The V and J ends lost 1 base and 3 bases, in that order; junction bases with no gene match: 4. CDR3 in DNA: TGTGCCAGCAGCTTGAAACAGGGGGCGTACACCGGGGAGCTGTTTTTT. It yields the protein CASSLKQGAYTGELFF.